This paragraph reports one T cell receptor beta chain. The sample comes from a study of STAT5B mutations in CD4+ large granular lymphocyte leukemia. Looked up from germline, CDR1 is ENHRY and CDR2 is SYGVKD. Deletions cut 4 bases from V and 5 bases from J, with 12 bases between. There are 14 residues in the CDR3. Libraries were prepared by immunoSEQ multiplex PCR; TCRdb keeps only in-frame clonotypes and omits some of them. The sample lists around 37,000 clones; 75% to 85% were seen once. The sequence came from a human donor in good health. V usage is TRBV10-3 and J usage is TRBJ2-1; tentative D call: TRBD2 (6 bases). The specimen was CD4+ T cells from blood buffy coats. The CDR3 protein is CAISGGLHNNEQFF. Written as DNA, the CDR3 is TGTGCCATCAGTGGAGGACTACATAACAATGAGCAGTTCTTC.